This T cell receptor beta chain was observed in a study of blood T cells in healthy people across ages. General study points: It was found that TCR beta diversity correlated strongly with the percentage of naive T cells.

The donors, healthy Caucasians from Russia, were aged roughly 6 to 95. Every sample had a minimum of 6.5 million PBMCs isolated. This clonotype has just a few counts. Its antigen is unknown. V was clipped by 4 bases and J by 7 bases, with 18 bases between them. This CDR3 is 15 amino acids long. Germline V CDR1 and CDR2: SGHRS, YFSETQ. Then a second PCR, running roughly 7 to 11 cycles, was carried out with a sample-barcoded 5' primer and a J-beta primer mix. The template-switch adaptor, which had 12 random nucleotides, put a tag on each cDNA molecule. TCRdb redid the calling of the 5' RACE reads with MiXCR, one entry per CDR3 protein. The sample lists hundreds of thousands of distinct CDR3 sequences; around three fifths were seen once.

V is TRBV5-1 and J is TRBJ2-1; D possibly corresponds to TRBD1 (5 bases). The sequence was collected from a man in his sixties in good health. The material sequenced was blood. CDR3 in amino acids: CASSPLAGSRNEQFF. The DNA for the CDR3 is TGCGCCAGCAGCCCCCTGGCAGGGTCGAGGAATGAGCAGTTCTTC.